This TCR beta chain was recovered during a study of blood T cell repertoires in COVID-19. Clones were read by immunoSEQ multiplex PCR, and TCRdb kept only the in-frame ones, dropping some. The sample contains under 300,000 clones, about 90% of which appear only once. The sample was peripheral blood. The sequence came from a man in his sixties with acute or convalescent COVID-19.

The CDR3 loop is CASSPRTSGRVLAKNIQYF. The CDR3 region has the DNA TGCGCCAGCAGCCCCCGGACTAGCGGGAGGGTACTAGCCAAAAACATTCAGTACTTC. The J gene is TRBJ2-4, the V gene TRBV5-1; TRBD2 aligns across 15 bases. V shed 4 bases, J shed 0 bases, and the junction held 8 bases outside the gene matches. There are 19 residues in the CDR3. Per the germline V gene, CDR1 is SGHRS and CDR2 is YFSETQ.